The 27 T cell receptor beta chains presented below share a single source sample, sequenced in a study of T-cell memory formation after mild COVID-19. TCRdb redid the calling of the 5' RACE reads with MiXCR, one entry per CDR3 protein. The sample holds hundreds of thousands of distinct CDR3 sequences, about 18% seen once. Sequenced material: PBMCs or a T cell subset sorted from them (not recorded which). These receptor sequences come from an adult woman who had mild COVID-19 (a few samples of this study predate the infection). Cell type and time point are not known.

V usage is TRBV5-1 and J usage is TRBJ1-2; TRBD1 might be the D (6 bases). This CDR3 region has 14 residues. The germline CDR1 and CDR2 sequences are SGHRS and YFSETQ. Trimming cost V 0 bases and J 3 bases, with 9 bases left between them. The CDR3 nucleotides are TGCGCCAGCAGCTTGGGGTACAGGGACTATGGCTACACCTTC. As protein: CASSLGYRDYGYTF.

V gene TRBV12-5 combines with J gene TRBJ1-2, with TRBD1 identical over 9 bases. The J segment lost 4 bases and the V segment lost 6 bases, leaving 3 bases of the junction unmatched. This CDR3 is built from 13 residues. Germline V CDR1 and CDR2: LGHNT, FRNRAP. The DNA for the CDR3 is TGTGCTAGTGGACAGGGGGCTGGCTATGGCTACACCTTC. Translating gives CASGQGAGYGYTF.

V is TRBV7-6 and J is TRBJ1-3; 10 bases are shared with TRBD1. This CDR3 is 15 amino acids long. V lost 5 bases to trimming and J lost 3 bases; unmatched junction nucleotides: 4. Germline V lookup: CDR1 SGHVS, CDR2 FNYEAQ. The CDR3 here is CASSIGQGGGNTIYF. CDR3 coding DNA: TGTGCCAGCAGCATCGGACAGGGGGGTGGAAACACCATATATTTT.

This clonotype was observed a handful of times. The genes are TRBV14 and TRBJ2-1; no clear D. This CDR3 is built from 14 residues. CDR1 and CDR2 from the germline V gene are SGHDN and FVKESK. Deletions cut 5 bases from V and 6 bases from J, with 14 bases between. The CDR3 nucleotides read TGTGCCAGCAGCAAAGGATACCTGGGCAATGAGCAGTTCTTC. It encodes CASSKGYLGNEQFF.

This rearrangement joins TRBV20-1 to TRBJ2-7; tentatively, D is TRBD1 (6 bases). V shed 2 bases and J shed 0 bases, with 17 bases lying between them. Germline CDR1 DFQATT, CDR2 SNEGSKA (reference sequence). The CDR3 has 16 amino acids. As DNA, the CDR3 is TGCAGTGCTAGATCGCCACAGGGCAGGAGCTCCTACGAGCAGTACTTC. This gives the protein CSARSPQGRSSYEQYF.

V is TRBV24-1 and J is TRBJ2-1, with D tentatively TRBD2 (5 bases). V gave up 6 bases and J gave up 9 bases, with 8 bases separating them. The CDR3 extends over 11 amino acids. The germline CDR1 and CDR2 sequences are KGHDR and SFDVKD. CDR3 protein: CATSPGSEQFF. CDR3 in DNA: TGTGCCACCAGTCCGGGAAGTGAGCAGTTCTTC.

This clonotype was seen more than once but under ten times. This chain connects TRBV7-4 to TRBJ1-6; 10 nucleotides match TRBD1. The germline V gene encodes CDR1 SGHVT and CDR2 SQSDAQ. CDR3 length: 17 amino acids. The V gene end was trimmed by 1 base and the J gene end by 9 bases; junction bases not matched to a gene: 9. CDR3 sequence: CASSLGPGGTGVSPLHF. CDR3 in DNA: TGTGCCAGCAGCTTAGGACCCGGTGGGACAGGGGTTTCACCCCTCCACTTT. The whole variable domain, filled in from reference TRBV7-4 and TRBJ1-6, reads GAGVSQSPRYKVAKRGRDVALRCDSISGHVTLYWYRQTLGQGSEVLTYSQSDAQRDKSGRPSGRFSAERPERSVSTLKIQRTEQGDSAVYLCASSLGPGGTGVSPLHFGNGTRLTVT.

The chain uses TRBV13 and TRBJ1-2; 7 positions match TRBD1. The germline gives CDR1 PRHDT, CDR2 FYEKMQ (reference sequence). This CDR3 is 15 amino acids long. The trim removed 4 bases at V and 2 bases at J, leaving 7 bases unmatched. The CDR3 nucleotides are TGTGCCAGCAGCTCCGCCTTACAGGGGAACTATGGCTACACCTTC. As protein: CASSSALQGNYGYTF.

This clonotype was seen ten or more times. The rearrangement links TRBV7-3 to TRBJ2-1, with a tentative D call TRBD1 (8 bases). In germline, CDR1 is SGHTA, CDR2 FQGTGA. V lost 5 bases to trimming and J lost 2 bases, with 16 bases between them. This CDR3 has 16 amino acids. The CDR3 spells CASSPSGTGAYNEQFF. The DNA of the CDR3 is TGTGCCAGCAGCCCAAGCGGGACAGGAGCCTACAATGAGCAGTTCTTC.

The chain has TRBV5-6 and TRBJ1-1; D is ambiguous. The germline V and J ends were trimmed by 2 bases and 2 bases, with 28 bases remaining between them. This CDR3 contains 20 residues. Germline CDR1 and CDR2: SGHDT and YYEEEE. Written as DNA, the CDR3 is TGTGCCAGCAGCTTCTTTGTGCAACTCCCTCCAGTCTCCCCCAACACTGAAGCTTTCTTT. Protein product: CASSFFVQLPPVSPNTEAFF. The full variable domain, with the rest looked up from reference TRBV5-6 and TRBJ1-1, is DAGVTQSPTHLIKTRGQQVTLRCSPKSGHDTVSWYQQALGQGPQFIFQYYEEEERQRGNFPDRFSGHQFPNYSSELNVNALLLGDSALYLCASSFFVQLPPVSPNTEAFFGQGTRLTVV.

This chain uses TRBV12-3 or TRBV12-4 with TRBJ1-1; TRBD1 is a possible D gene (6 bases). V gave up 6 bases and J gave up 1 base, with 12 bases separating them. This CDR3 comprises 14 residues. The chain's CDR3 is CASRSGDGNTEAFF. The CDR3 nucleotides are TGTGCCAGCAGGTCAGGGGACGGGAACACTGAAGCTTTCTTT.

This clonotype came up many times. The chain couples TRBV3-1 to TRBJ2-7; 7 positions agree with TRBD1. Germline lookup yields CDR1 LGHDT and CDR2 YNNKEL (reference sequence). The CDR3 loop spans 13 amino acids. V was pared by 0 bases and J by 5 bases, with 1 base of the junction left unmatched. In DNA form, the CDR3 reads TGTGCCAGCAGCCAAGATGACAGGGACGAGCAGTACTTC. It encodes CASSQDDRDEQYF.

This chain links TRBV6-4 with TRBJ2-1, with 9 bases aligning to TRBD2. V was pared by 1 base and J by 5 bases, with 6 bases of the junction left unmatched. The CDR3 loop spans 16 amino acids. CDR1 is MRHNA, CDR2 SNTAGT, per germline. This chain's CDR3 is CASSDLPSGVNNEQFF. CDR3 in DNA: TGTGCCAGCAGTGACTTGCCTAGCGGGGTTAACAATGAGCAGTTCTTC.

This clonotype was observed a handful of times. Sequence at one end of the junction differs from germline and may be a read error. The V call is TRBV7-9, the J call TRBJ2-1; D not certain. Germline V gives CDR1 SEHNR, CDR2 FQNEAQ (reference sequence). The CDR3 totals 11 residues. The CDR3 nucleotides read TGTGCCAGCAGCTCAATGAACATATGGCTCTTC. Translation gives CASSSMNIWLF. The full variable domain, its missing parts supplied by reference TRBV7-9 and TRBJ2-1, is DTGVSQNPRHKITKRGQNVTFRCDPISEHNRLYWYRQTLGQGPEFLTYFQNEAQLEKSRLLSDRFSAERPKGSFSTLEIQRTEQGDSAMYLCASSSMNIWLFGPGTRLTVL.

V is TRBV5-1 and J is TRBJ1-6; D perhaps matches TRBD1 (5 bases). Germline CDR1 SGHRS, CDR2 YFSETQ. The CDR3 runs 15 residues. V was cut by 3 bases and J by 9 bases, with 16 bases left in between. Here the CDR3 DNA reads TGCGCCAGCAGCTCCTCTGCCTTTGGGGGTTCACCCCTCCACTTT. This sequence encodes CASSSSAFGGSPLHF.

This clonotype was seen more than once but under ten times. The V and J genes are TRBV7-9 and TRBJ2-3, with D perhaps TRBD2 (6 bases). Germline CDR1 and CDR2: SEHNR and FQNEAQ (reference sequence). The CDR3 is made up of 14 amino acids. The V end lost 4 bases, the J end lost 3 bases, and 11 bases lay between the germline ends. Here the CDR3 reads CASSWRDGTDTQYF. In nucleotides, the CDR3 is TGTGCCAGCAGCTGGAGGGATGGGACAGATACGCAGTATTTT.

This clonotype occurred a few times. V and J are TRBV24-1 and TRBJ2-2; TRBD2 aligns across 9 bases. This CDR3 has 18 amino acids. Germline values: CDR1 KGHDR, CDR2 SFDVKD. V shed 4 bases and J 9 bases; nucleotides not matched to a gene: 17. The CDR3 nucleotides are TGTGCCACCAGTGAATCCCTGGTCGAGCGGGGGGCTCGCCGGGAGCTGTTTTTT. It specifies CATSESLVERGARRELFF.

This clonotype was picked up a small number of times. The rearrangement uses TRBV20-1 and TRBJ2-5, with 9 positions matching TRBD1. CDR1 and CDR2 from the germline V gene are DFQATT and SNEGSKA (reference sequence). V trimming: 2 bases; J trimming: 3 bases; junction bases outside the gene matches: 4. The CDR3 has 14 residues. The CDR3 bases are TGCAGTGCTAGACCGGGGACAGGGAAAGAGACCCAGTACTTC. Translation gives CSARPGTGKETQYF.

V gene TRBV5-1 combines with J gene TRBJ1-5, with D possibly TRBD1 on 5 matching bases. This CDR3 is 16 amino acids long. CDR1 and CDR2 from the germline V gene are SGHRS and YFSETQ. With 1 base removed from V and 1 base from J, the gap between germline ends came to 12 bases. Here the CDR3 reads CASSLIGAFSNQPQHF. The CDR3 coding sequence is TGCGCCAGCAGCTTGATTGGGGCTTTCAGCAATCAGCCCCAGCATTTT.

This clonotype was picked up a small number of times. This chain links TRBV7-2 with TRBJ2-3; 9 bases line up with TRBD1. The CDR3 is 17 residues long. CDR1 and CDR2 from the germline V gene are SGHTA and FQGNSA. V lost 3 bases and J lost 3; bases outside the gene matches: 10. CDR3 sequence: CASSFSRPGTGTDTQYF. The CDR3 DNA sequence: TGTGCCAGCAGCTTTTCTCGTCCCGGGACAGGGACAGATACGCAGTATTTT.

In its sample, this clonotype was seen a few times. V usage is TRBV6-5 and J usage is TRBJ1-5; 8 positions agree with TRBD1. After removal of 0 bases from V and 6 bases from J, the junction contained 7 bases not matched to a gene. CDR3 length: 16 residues. Germline lookup yields CDR1 MNHEY and CDR2 SVGAGI. In nucleotides, the CDR3 is TGTGCCAGCAGTTACTCGTTCCAGGGGGCGGGTCAGCCCCAGCATTTT. It specifies CASSYSFQGAGQPQHF.

This clonotype was picked up a small number of times. J is TRBJ1-1 and V is TRBV18; no firm D call. Germline loops: CDR1 KGHSH, CDR2 LQKENI. This CDR3 has 13 residues. The ends were cut back, 2 bases at V and 4 bases at J, with 8 bases in the middle. The CDR3 spells CASSPRLSTEAFF. The CDR3 DNA sequence: TGTGCCAGCTCACCAAGGCTAAGCACTGAAGCTTTCTTT.

V is TRBV7-3 and J is TRBJ2-7; D is possibly TRBD1 (7 bases). The CDR3 is made up of 14 amino acids. Germline V lookup: CDR1 SGHTA, CDR2 FQGTGA. Trimming removed 5 bases from V and 4 bases from J, with 15 bases in between. Here the CDR3 reads CASSKGAGGYEQYF. As DNA, the CDR3 is TGTGCCAGCAGCAAAGGGGCAGGGGGGTACGAGCAGTACTTC.

Only a few counts were recorded for this clonotype. The gene calls are TRBV7-6 and TRBJ2-7; TRBD1 matches at 9 bases. Germline V gene sequence: CDR1 SGHVS, CDR2 FNYEAQ. The CDR3 extends over 14 amino acids. The V gene end was trimmed by 5 bases and the J gene end by 2 bases; junction bases not matched to a gene: 4. The CDR3 nucleotides are TGTGCCAGCAGCCGGGACAGGGCCACCTACGAGCAGTACTTC. Amino acid sequence: CASSRDRATYEQYF.

V is TRBV2 and J is TRBJ2-1; TRBD2 agrees at 12 bases. The J segment lost 7 bases and the V segment lost 7 bases, leaving 2 bases of the junction unmatched. Germline values: CDR1 SNHLY, CDR2 FYNNEI. This CDR3 has 13 amino acids. CDR3 residues: CASTGLAGNEQFF. Here the CDR3 DNA reads TGTGCCAGCACTGGACTAGCGGGGAATGAGCAGTTCTTC.

V and J are TRBV20-1 and TRBJ1-1; TRBD1 aligns across 8 bases. This CDR3 comprises 14 residues. Germline CDR1 DFQATT, CDR2 SNEGSKA (reference sequence). Germline trimming cut 5 bases from V and 0 bases from J; bases unmatched to any gene: 5. As DNA, the CDR3 is TGCAGTGCTCCCCGGACAGGGATGAACACTGAAGCTTTCTTT. It translates to CSAPRTGMNTEAFF.

In its sample, this clonotype was seen many times. The chain joins TRBV5-1 to TRBJ2-1; D call uncertain. Trimming took 4 bases from V and 4 from J, leaving 12 bases between them. Germline CDR1 and CDR2: SGHRS and YFSETQ. This CDR3 has 14 amino acids. This chain's CDR3 is CASSPPTLYNEQFF. As DNA, the CDR3 is TGCGCCAGCAGCCCTCCCACCCTATACAATGAGCAGTTCTTC.